Following are 28 T cell receptor beta chains from one sample sequenced in a study of CD8+ T cells in alopecia areata. The treatment here: oral pan-JAK inhibitor, 5-10 mg twice daily. Sequencing templates came from extracted RNA that was reverse transcribed into cDNA. The data were produced by immunoSEQ multiplex PCR, yet TCRdb's version contains in-frame clones alone and is incomplete. Here the sample spans about 200,000 clones, about 62% being singletons. The sample was CD4+ T cells sorted from blood, taken at week 24, from a patient treated with tofacitinib. All receptors derive from a human donor with alopecia areata.

The rearrangement links TRBV5-1 to TRBJ2-7; D is possibly TRBD2 (5 bases). This CDR3 region has 14 residues. V shed 0 bases and J shed 6 bases, with 13 bases lying between them. In germline, CDR1 is SGHRS, CDR2 YFSETQ. The CDR3 DNA is TGCGCCAGCAGCTTGGCCGGGGTCTCGGGCGAGCAGTACTTC. The encoded protein is CASSLAGVSGEQYF.

The chain links TRBV11-2 to TRBJ2-5; tentatively, D is TRBD2 (7 bases). V was trimmed by 3 bases and J by 7 bases, leaving 18 bases between them. Germline values: CDR1 SGHAT, CDR2 FQNNGV. This CDR3 has 15 amino acids. The CDR3 reads CASSLGTSSGGTQYF. The CDR3 nucleotides read TGTGCCAGCAGCTTGGGGACATCCTCGGGGGGGACCCAGTACTTC.

This sequence joins TRBV15 and TRBJ2-1, with TRBD1 matching 8 bases. The CDR3 has 17 residues. CDR1 and CDR2 from the germline V gene are LNHNV and YYDKDF (reference sequence). The V and J ends lost 3 bases and 8 bases, in that order; junction bases with no gene match: 15. The CDR3 is CATSSHPDRARFHEQFF. As DNA, the CDR3 is TGTGCCACCAGCAGCCACCCGGACAGGGCCCGTTTCCATGAGCAGTTCTTC.

The chain couples TRBV11-3 to TRBJ2-5; a possible D gene is TRBD2 (5 bases). The CDR3 consists of 14 residues. The germline gives CDR1 SGHNT, CDR2 YENEEA. V lost 1 base to trimming and J lost 4 bases, with 10 bases between them. This CDR3 is CASSLGPGLETQYF. The CDR3, as DNA: TGTGCCAGCAGCTTAGGCCCGGGGTTAGAGACCCAGTACTTC.

The table lists this clone with a few counts. This sequence joins TRBV28 and TRBJ1-2, with a possible D match to TRBD1 (5 bases). Germline loops: CDR1 MDHEN, CDR2 SYDVKM. CDR3 length equals 13 residues. V dropped 7 bases and J dropped 2 bases, with 11 bases sitting between them. CDR3 amino acids: CASTLGGNYGYTF. In DNA, the CDR3 is TGTGCCAGCACCCTCGGGGGGAACTATGGCTACACCTTC.

The chain carries TRBV9 and TRBJ2-5; 7 bases match TRBD2. The CDR3 spans 14 residues. Looked up from germline, CDR1 is SGDLS and CDR2 is YYNGEE. Trimming removed 0 bases from V and 10 bases from J; junction bases left unmatched: 9. CDR3 nucleotide sequence: TGTGCCAGCAGCGTAGCCGGGACTATTAGTGACCAGTACTTC. Its protein is CASSVAGTISDQYF.

A few counts support this clone. V is TRBV7-2 and J is TRBJ2-7, with D maybe TRBD1 (6 bases). This CDR3 spans 15 amino acids. The V gene's germline CDR1 is SGHTA and CDR2 FQGNSA. The ends were cut back, 1 base at V and 2 bases at J, with 12 bases in the middle. The CDR3 is CASSLEGGTAYEQYF. The CDR3 bases are TGTGCCAGCAGCTTAGAAGGGGGTACCGCCTACGAGCAGTACTTC.

For the CDR3, the DNA is TGTGCCAGCAGTGAAGACAGGATGAACTATGGCTACACCTTC. This encodes CASSEDRMNYGYTF. The V call is TRBV2, the J call TRBJ1-2; a possible D gene is TRBD1 (5 bases). V was clipped by 1 base and J by 2 bases, with 8 bases between them. The germline V gene encodes CDR1 SNHLY and CDR2 FYNNEI. The CDR3 loop spans 14 amino acids.

The J gene is TRBJ1-2, the V gene TRBV15; the match to TRBD1 covers 9 bases. J lost 7 bases, V lost 5 bases, and 17 bases had no gene match. CDR1 LNHNV and CDR2 YYDKDF come from the germline V gene (reference sequence). The CDR3 length is 17 residues. CDR3 in amino acids: CATSRSKRGQGMSGYTF. As DNA, the CDR3 is TGTGCCACCAGCCGAAGCAAACGTGGACAGGGGATGAGTGGCTACACCTTC.

V usage is TRBV11-2 and J usage is TRBJ2-3; D call uncertain. V dropped 3 bases and J dropped 4 bases, with 14 bases sitting between them. The CDR3 has 15 amino acids. Germline CDR1 and CDR2: SGHAT and FQNNGV. DNA of the CDR3: TGTGCCAGCAGCTTTAGGTTAGGAGATGCAGATACGCAGTATTTT. It translates to CASSFRLGDADTQYF. Filled out from reference TRBV11-2 and TRBJ2-3, the complete variable domain reads EAGVAQSPRYKIIEKRQSVAFWCNPISGHATLYWYQQILGQGPKLLIQFQNNGVVDDSQLPKDRFSAERLKGVDSTLKIQPAKLEDSAVYLCASSFRLGDADTQYFGPGTRLTVL.

This sequence joins TRBV9 and TRBJ2-4; 8 bases map to TRBD1. The CDR3 has 15 amino acids. Trimming at V came to 0 bases and at J to 7 bases, leaving 6 bases not matched to a gene. The V gene's germline CDR1 is SGDLS and CDR2 YYNGEE. The CDR3 coding sequence is TGTGCCAGCAGCGTAGACCAGGGGGCCTTTAACATTCAGTACTTC. Protein: CASSVDQGAFNIQYF.

This clone was detected only a few times. The chain employs TRBV10-3 and TRBJ2-7, with D maybe TRBD1 (6 bases). Trimming removed 0 bases at V and 7 bases at J, with 13 bases between. Germline CDR1 is ENHRY and CDR2 is SYGVKD. The CDR3 is made up of 14 amino acids. The CDR3 spells CAISESGQIGEQYF. CDR3 in DNA: TGTGCCATCAGTGAGTCGGGACAAATTGGGGAGCAGTACTTC.

The chain uses TRBV6-6 and TRBJ1-1; 10 bases map to TRBD1. The CDR3 sequence is 15 residues long. Germline trimming cut 6 bases from V and 1 base from J; bases unmatched to any gene: 5. From germline, CDR1 is MNHNY and CDR2 SVGAGI (reference sequence). CDR3 protein: CASRGQGLPNTEAFF. CDR3 nucleotide sequence: TGTGCCAGCAGGGGACAGGGGTTACCGAACACTGAAGCTTTCTTT.

This clone was counted a few times. The chain combines TRBV5-1 with TRBJ2-7; TRBD2 aligns across 9 bases. With 5 bases clipped from V and 4 bases from J, the junction kept 4 bases outside the gene matches. This CDR3 is 13 amino acids long. Germline values: CDR1 SGHRS, CDR2 YFSETQ. The CDR3 bases are TGCGCCAGCAGGTCGACTAGCGGATACGAGCAGTACTTC. It codes for CASRSTSGYEQYF.

The sample holds a few counts of this clone. V gene TRBV4-2 combines with J gene TRBJ1-2, with 8 bases identical to TRBD1. Losses at the gene ends were 2 bases for V and 0 bases for J; bases not matched to a gene: 5. The CDR3 contains 16 residues. In germline, CDR1 is LGHNA, CDR2 YNFKEQ. The CDR3 DNA follows: TGTGCCAGCAGCCAATTCGACAGGGGTGCTAACTATGGCTACACCTTC. It specifies CASSQFDRGANYGYTF.

This clone has more than one count but fewer than ten. The chain recombines TRBV5-1 with TRBJ2-5; 8 nucleotides line up with TRBD1. Per germline, CDR1 SGHRS and CDR2 YFSETQ. V was clipped by 0 bases and J by 7 bases; unmatched bases: 8. The length of the CDR3 is 15 residues. The CDR3 is CASSLESGGRGTQYF. CDR3 nucleotide sequence: TGCGCCAGCAGCTTGGAATCAGGGGGCCGGGGGACCCAGTACTTC.

A note on this clone: Other DNA sequences in the sample encode the same CDR3. The chain is built from TRBV30 and TRBJ2-7; weak D call: TRBD1 (5 bases). V was trimmed by 0 bases and J by 2 bases, leaving 5 bases between them. Germline V gene lookup returns CDR1 GTSNPN and CDR2 SVGIG (reference sequence). This CDR3 has 12 amino acids. CDR3 protein: CAWSVGAYEQYF. CDR3 nucleotides: TGTGCCTGGAGTGTAGGGGCCTACGAGCAGTACTTC.

V usage is TRBV7-9 and J usage is TRBJ2-7, with D possibly TRBD2 on 6 matching bases. V shed 1 base and J shed 3 bases, with 13 bases lying between them. The CDR3 has 15 amino acids. Germline values: CDR1 SEHNR, CDR2 FQNEAQ (reference sequence). The CDR3 DNA is TGTGCCAGCAGCTTAGGACTAGATAGAGGCTACGAGCAGTACTTC. It specifies CASSLGLDRGYEQYF.

This clone was observed a few times. In nucleotides, the CDR3 is TGTGCCAGCAGTGTAGAGGGGGGGTCGGAGACCCAGTACTTC. This gives the protein CASSVEGGSETQYF. V gene TRBV2 combines with J gene TRBJ2-5; possibly TRBD2 for D (7 bases). Germline values: CDR1 SNHLY, CDR2 FYNNEI. V dropped 4 bases and J dropped 5 bases, with 14 bases sitting between them. This CDR3 is built from 14 residues. Complete variable domain (other parts from reference TRBV2 and TRBJ2-5): EPEVTQTPSHQVTQMGQEVILRCVPISNHLYFYWYRQILGQKVEFLVSFYNNEISEKSEIFDDQFSVERPDGSNFTLKIRSTKLEDSAMYFCASSVEGGSETQYFGPGTRLLVL.

V and J are TRBV9 and TRBJ2-2, with D uncertain. In germline, CDR1 is SGDLS, CDR2 YYNGEE. The CDR3 spans 12 residues. The germline V and J ends were trimmed by 2 bases and 3 bases, with 2 bases remaining between them. The CDR3 bases are TGTGCCAGCAGCGTCTACACCGGGGAGCTGTTTTTT. Protein sequence: CASSVYTGELFF.

This sequence joins TRBV29-1 and TRBJ2-4, with D possibly TRBD1 on 6 matching bases. Trimming stripped 2 bases from V and 7 bases from J, with 12 bases between. This CDR3 is built from 13 residues. The germline CDR1 and CDR2 sequences are SQVTM and ANQGSEA. CDR3 in amino acids: CSVERGSGNIQYF. DNA of the CDR3: TGCAGCGTTGAAAGGGGGTCAGGGAACATTCAGTACTTC.

There are a few counts of this clone. J is TRBJ1-1 and V is TRBV5-1; TRBD1 might be the D (6 bases). The CDR3 length is 15 residues. Germline values: CDR1 SGHRS, CDR2 YFSETQ. The ends were cut back, 0 bases at V and 2 bases at J, with 11 bases in the middle. CDR3 in DNA: TGCGCCAGCAGCTTGGAGGGGGACATTAACACTGAAGCTTTCTTT. It specifies CASSLEGDINTEAFF.

The J gene is TRBJ1-6, the V gene TRBV7-2; D is unclear. Germline lookup yields CDR1 SGHTA and CDR2 FQGNSA. The V end lost 8 bases, the J end lost 0 bases, and 14 bases lay between the germline ends. The length of the CDR3 is 16 residues. CDR3 sequence reads: CASSTDGSSYNSPLHF. The CDR3 nucleotides read TGTGCCAGCTCGACCGACGGGAGCTCCTATAATTCACCCCTCCACTTT. Using reference TRBV7-2 and TRBJ1-6 for the parts outside the CDR3, the full variable domain is GAGVSQSPSNKVTEKGKDVELRCDPISGHTALYWYRQSLGQGLEFLIYFQGNSAPDKSGLPSDRFSAERTGGSVSTLTIQRTQQEDSAVYLCASSTDGSSYNSPLHFGNGTRLTVT.

The chain joins TRBV29-1 to TRBJ2-3; 14 positions match TRBD2. Trimming at V came to 4 bases and at J to 0 bases, leaving 9 bases not matched to a gene. This CDR3 region has 18 residues. Germline CDR1 reads SQVTM; CDR2 reads ANQGSEA. CDR3 sequence (DNA): TGCAGCGTTGTTCGACTAGCGGGGGGGCTCTCCAGCACAGATACGCAGTATTTT. Its translation: CSVVRLAGGLSSTDTQYF.

The rearrangement links TRBV2 to TRBJ2-1, with D perhaps TRBD2 (5 bases). This CDR3 region has 13 residues. Trimming pared 3 bases from V and 4 bases from J, leaving 7 bases between. Looked up from germline, CDR1 is SNHLY and CDR2 is FYNNEI. The CDR3 region is CASSDGMYNEQFF. The CDR3 nucleotides are TGTGCCAGCAGTGACGGGATGTACAATGAGCAGTTCTTC.

The CDR3: CASSQSPGIDTQYF. The CDR3 DNA reads as TGTGCCAGCAGCCAGTCGCCAGGGATAGATACGCAGTATTTT. This rearrangement joins TRBV4-2 to TRBJ2-3; perhaps TRBD1 as D (5 bases). Per the germline V gene, CDR1 is LGHNA and CDR2 is YNFKEQ. V shed 3 bases and J shed 5 bases, with 12 bases lying between them. This CDR3 spans 14 amino acids.

The chain couples TRBV18 to TRBJ1-1; 7 bases agree with TRBD1. The CDR3 is 14 amino acids. J lost 4 bases, V lost 2 bases, and 4 bases had no gene match. Germline CDR1 KGHSH, CDR2 LQKENI. The DNA of the CDR3 is TGTGCCAGCTCACCAAAGCAGGGGGGCACTGAAGCTTTCTTT. Its protein product is CASSPKQGGTEAFF.

This clone was recorded once. This sequence joins TRBV7-9 and TRBJ2-1; maybe TRBD1 (6 bases). Germline assignment: CDR1 SEHNR and CDR2 FQNEAQ (reference sequence). CDR3 length: 19 residues. The V end lost 1 base, the J end lost 0 bases, and 19 bases lay between the germline ends. CDR3 coding DNA: TGTGCCAGCAGCTTAGGGTCCAGGGGTCCATCTCACTCCTACAATGAGCAGTTCTTC. Its protein product is CASSLGSRGPSHSYNEQFF.